One sample yielded the 32 T cell receptor beta chains listed below, sequenced in a study of cytomegalovirus exposure and HLA in healthy donors. The PCR was carried out with 60 Vbeta primers and 13 Jbeta primers. Only in-frame clones appear in the TCRdb table, and some are missing; sequencing was by immunoSEQ multiplex PCR. The repertoire consists of tens of thousands of clones, with 55% to 80% occurring once and the leading ten covering 3%. Sequencing was carried out using PBMCs. These receptors were obtained from a woman aged 50 to 65 in good health and CMV-seronegative.

The V call is TRBV7-2, the J call TRBJ2-3; 9 bases are shared with TRBD2. V was pared by 5 bases and J by 13 bases, with 7 bases of the junction left unmatched. Germline V gene sequence: CDR1 SGHTA, CDR2 FQGNSA. CDR3 length: 12 amino acids. Here the CDR3 DNA reads TGTGCCAGCAGCCAAAGCGGGAGGCTGAAGTATTTT. This gives the protein CASSQSGRLKYF. The variable domain in full, completed from reference TRBV7-2 and TRBJ2-3, reads GAGVSQSPSNKVTEKGKDVELRCDPISGHTALYWYRQSLGQGLEFLIYFQGNSAPDKSGLPSDRFSAERTGGSVSTLTIQRTQQEDSAVYLCASSQSGRLKYFGPGTRLTVL.

This clone appeared a few times. The chain is built from TRBV4-3 and TRBJ1-2; 10 bases agree with TRBD1. The V gene end was trimmed by 4 bases and the J gene end by 6 bases; junction bases not matched to a gene: 14. In germline, CDR1 is LGHNA, CDR2 YSLEER. The CDR3 is 17 amino acids. The CDR3 nucleotides are TGCGCCAGCAGCCCTTTCGGTGTGGGACAGGGGATCGATGGCTACACCTTC. It yields the protein CASSPFGVGQGIDGYTF.

The chain has TRBV30 and TRBJ2-5, with D unclear. CDR1 GTSNPN and CDR2 SVGIG come from the germline V gene (reference sequence). This CDR3 is built from 13 residues. With 0 bases removed from V and 5 bases from J, the gap between germline ends came to 10 bases. CDR3 in DNA: TGTGCCTGGAGTGTTGGTAGTTTGGAGACCCAGTACTTC. Protein: CAWSVGSLETQYF.

This chain joins TRBV19 and TRBJ1-2, with 7 nucleotides matching TRBD1. This CDR3 is built from 15 residues. Looked up from germline, CDR1 is LNHDA and CDR2 is SQIVND (reference sequence). With V trimmed by 3 bases and J by 2 bases, 6 bases remained unmatched. CDR3: CASSIASTGNYGYTF. The CDR3 coding sequence is TGTGCCAGTAGTATCGCTTCGACAGGGAACTATGGCTACACCTTC.

This chain connects TRBV9 to TRBJ2-1; D is uncertain. Germline V CDR1 and CDR2: SGDLS, YYNGEE. CDR3 size: 15 residues. The germline V and J ends were trimmed by 0 bases and 0 bases, with 7 bases remaining between them. CDR3 nucleotide sequence: TGTGCCAGCAGCGTAGGGCTAGACTCCTACAATGAGCAGTTCTTC. Amino acid sequence: CASSVGLDSYNEQFF.

This chain joins TRBV6-6 and TRBJ2-3, with 7 bases that match TRBD2. Germline trimming cut 0 bases from V and 9 bases from J; bases unmatched to any gene: 3. CDR3 length equals 13 residues. Germline V gene data show CDR1 as MNHNY and CDR2 as SVGAGI (reference sequence). The DNA for the CDR3 is TGTGCCAGCAGTTACTCCCGGGGAGGGACGCAGTATTTT. Protein: CASSYSRGGTQYF.

This chain connects TRBV19 to TRBJ1-1; D is uncertain. V lost 0 bases and J 5 bases, leaving 10 bases between the germline ends. The CDR3 is 14 amino acids. CDR1 is LNHDA, CDR2 SQIVND, per germline (reference sequence). Here the CDR3 reads CASSIEPGSTEAFF. For the CDR3, the DNA is TGTGCCAGTAGTATAGAGCCCGGGAGTACTGAAGCTTTCTTT.

This chain uses TRBV6-5 with TRBJ1-2; D gene ambiguous. Deletions cut 4 bases from V and 0 bases from J, with 9 bases between. Germline-derived CDR1 and CDR2 are MNHEY and SVGAGI. The CDR3 has 14 residues. The CDR3 region is CASSFRHANYGYTF. Here the CDR3 DNA reads TGTGCCAGCAGTTTTAGACACGCTAACTATGGCTACACCTTC.

This clone was counted between two and nine times. In nucleotides, the CDR3 is TGCGCCAGCAGCTTGGGTCCCCTTTACACCGGGGAGCTGTTTTTT. It codes for CASSLGPLYTGELFF. This rearrangement joins TRBV5-1 to TRBJ2-2; D is undetermined. Trimming removed 0 bases from V and 3 bases from J, with 9 bases in between. Germline V gives CDR1 SGHRS, CDR2 YFSETQ. This CDR3 is 15 amino acids long.

This clone was recorded a few times. J is TRBJ1-1 and V is TRBV5-1, with D hard to call. The CDR3 totals 14 residues. V was trimmed by 4 bases and J by 0 bases, leaving 10 bases between them. Germline V CDR1 and CDR2: SGHRS, YFSETQ. CDR3 region: CASSQAGMNTEAFF. CDR3 in DNA: TGCGCCAGCAGCCAAGCGGGGATGAACACTGAAGCTTTCTTT.

CDR3 protein: CASSFMGVAQGTEAFF. CDR3 bases: TGTGCCAGCAGTTTTATGGGGGTTGCACAGGGCACTGAAGCTTTCTTT. The chain is built from TRBV11-2 and TRBJ1-1; a possible D gene is TRBD1 (6 bases). V dropped 6 bases and J dropped 4 bases, with 21 bases sitting between them. The CDR3 is 16 amino acids. Germline V gene data show CDR1 as SGHAT and CDR2 as FQNNGV.

This sequence joins TRBV7-9 and TRBJ1-1, with a possible D match to TRBD1 (6 bases). This CDR3 is built from 12 residues. Trimming removed 4 bases at V and 8 bases at J, with 11 bases between. CDR1 and CDR2 (germline): SEHNR, FQNEAQ (reference sequence). CDR3 nucleotide sequence: TGTGCCAGCAGCTACAACAGGGAAGAAGCTTTCTTT. Translation gives CASSYNREEAFF.

This clone was found a few times. This sequence joins TRBV6-5 and TRBJ2-7; the D gene is possibly TRBD1 (6 bases). CDR1 is MNHEY, CDR2 SVGAGI, per germline. The CDR3 loop spans 15 amino acids. V gave up 4 bases and J gave up 3 bases, with 16 bases separating them. CDR3: CASSSRGVNLYEQYF. The CDR3 DNA reads as TGTGCCAGCAGTTCCAGGGGCGTAAATCTCTACGAGCAGTACTTC.

This rearrangement joins TRBV28 to TRBJ2-7; a weak D match, TRBD2 (6 bases). Trimming cost V 7 bases and J 6 bases, with 13 bases left between them. The CDR3 length is 12 residues. Germline V gene sequence: CDR1 MDHEN, CDR2 SYDVKM. The CDR3 protein is CASTTTEGEQYF. DNA of the CDR3: TGTGCCAGCACCACAACGGAGGGCGAGCAGTACTTC.

This clone turned up a few times. The chain joins TRBV12-5 to TRBJ1-1, with TRBD1 identical over 8 bases. The CDR3 is 17 residues long. Unmatched junction bases numbered 12, after V lost 6 bases and J lost 0 bases. CDR1 is LGHNT and CDR2 is FRNRAP in the germline V gene. The CDR3 coding sequence is TGTGCTAGTGGGGTCGGGACAGGAGATTACTTGAACACTGAAGCTTTCTTT. The encoded protein is CASGVGTGDYLNTEAFF.

This clone has just a few counts. V is TRBV9 and J is TRBJ1-2; D unclear. The CDR3 is 13 amino acids. Per the germline V gene, CDR1 is SGDLS and CDR2 is YYNGEE. With 0 bases removed from V and 4 bases from J, the gap between germline ends came to 7 bases. CDR3 region: CASSVVPGYGYTF. The CDR3 DNA follows: TGTGCCAGCAGCGTAGTACCGGGCTATGGCTACACCTTC.

The gene calls are TRBV2 and TRBJ2-1, with 10 bases aligning to TRBD2. This CDR3 comprises 14 residues. CDR1 and CDR2 (germline): SNHLY, FYNNEI. J lost 7 bases, V lost 6 bases, and 6 bases had no gene match. CDR3: CASSPSGSRNEQFF. The CDR3 DNA is TGTGCCAGCAGCCCTAGCGGGAGCCGAAATGAGCAGTTCTTC.

CDR3 sequence: CASSRGTGAGTYYEQYF. The CDR3, as DNA: TGCGCCAGCAGCCGCGGGACAGGGGCGGGAACTTACTACGAGCAGTACTTC. This chain connects TRBV4-3 to TRBJ2-7; 10 positions agree with TRBD1. CDR3 size: 17 residues. CDR1 is LGHNA and CDR2 is YSLEER in the germline V gene. The V gene end was trimmed by 4 bases and the J gene end by 3 bases; junction bases not matched to a gene: 12.

The chain recombines TRBV7-2 with TRBJ2-7, with unresolved D. This CDR3 has 14 residues. V lost 2 bases, J lost 6 bases, and 14 bases lay in between. Germline CDR1 SGHTA, CDR2 FQGNSA. The CDR3 is CASSLISQVGEQYF. In DNA, the CDR3 is TGTGCCAGCAGCTTAATTTCGCAGGTAGGCGAGCAGTACTTC.

The genes are TRBV5-1 and TRBJ2-7; 9 bases are shared with TRBD2. Trimming at V came to 4 bases and at J to 4 bases, leaving 6 bases not matched to a gene. Germline values: CDR1 SGHRS, CDR2 YFSETQ. The CDR3 covers 14 residues. CDR3 sequence (DNA): TGCGCCAGCAGCCGGGGACTAGCTGGGTACGAGCAGTACTTC. As protein: CASSRGLAGYEQYF.

This chain links TRBV27 with TRBJ2-5, with D tentatively TRBD2 (6 bases). Germline CDR1 is MNHEY and CDR2 is SMNVEV (reference sequence). Trimming shortened V by 6 bases and J by 2 bases, and 19 bases separated the two germline ends. The CDR3 runs 16 residues. This CDR3 is CASSHMSLATQETQYF. Written as DNA, the CDR3 is TGTGCCAGCAGCCATATGTCACTAGCCACACAAGAGACCCAGTACTTC.

On this clone itself: Sequence at one end of the junction differs from germline and may be a read error. The chain recombines TRBV5-1 with TRBJ2-1; a possible D gene is TRBD2 (5 bases). This CDR3 spans 13 amino acids. Germline V gives CDR1 SGHRS, CDR2 YFSETQ. The CDR3 protein is CASTLGRYNEQFF. CDR3 in DNA: TGCGCCAGCACCTTGGGGAGATACAATGAGCAGTTCTTC. Drawing the rest from reference TRBV5-1 and TRBJ2-1, the complete variable domain is KAGVTQTPRYLIKTRGQQVTLSCSPISGHRSVSWYQQTPGQGLQFLFEYFSETQRNKGNFPGRFSGRQFSNSRSEMNVSTLELGDSALYLCASTLGRYNEQFFGPGTRLTVL.

V is TRBV5-1 and J is TRBJ2-1; 9 bases match TRBD1. The CDR3 runs 17 residues. CDR1 is SGHRS, CDR2 YFSETQ, per germline. After removal of 0 bases from V and 2 bases from J, the junction contained 6 bases not matched to a gene. This CDR3 is CASSLALGTGTYNEQFF. The CDR3 DNA sequence: TGCGCCAGCAGCTTGGCCCTAGGGACAGGGACCTACAATGAGCAGTTCTTC.

This rearrangement joins TRBV7-9 to TRBJ1-4; D gene unclear. The germline V gene has CDR1 SEHNR and CDR2 FQNEAQ (reference sequence). The CDR3 runs 17 residues. Trimming took 0 bases from V and 8 from J, leaving 19 bases between them. This CDR3 is CASSLARFAGADEKLFF. In DNA, the CDR3 is TGTGCCAGCAGCTTAGCGCGGTTTGCGGGTGCAGACGAAAAACTGTTTTTT.

J is TRBJ1-5 and V is TRBV30, with a tentative D call TRBD1 (6 bases). Germline V gene data show CDR1 as GTSNPN and CDR2 as SVGIG (reference sequence). V lost 0 bases and J 3 bases, leaving 9 bases between the germline ends. The CDR3 runs to 14 residues. CDR3 residues: CAWSVDRINQPQHF. DNA for the CDR3: TGTGCCTGGAGTGTTGACAGGATCAATCAGCCCCAGCATTTT.

This chain links TRBV6-1 with TRBJ1-4; possible D gene TRBD1, 6 bases. V was pared by 6 bases and J by 5 bases, with 13 bases between. Germline V CDR1 and CDR2: MNHNS, SASEGT. CDR3 size: 14 residues. The DNA for the CDR3 is TGTGCCAGCAGGAGGCAGGGGTTCAATGAAAAACTGTTTTTT. Its protein product is CASRRQGFNEKLFF.

V gene TRBV27 combines with J gene TRBJ2-7, with 7 bases lining up with TRBD2. The CDR3 runs to 13 residues. From germline, CDR1 is MNHEY and CDR2 SMNVEV (reference sequence). After removal of 10 bases from V and 3 bases from J, the junction contained 9 bases not matched to a gene. The CDR3 protein is CATSASGNYEQYF. The CDR3 region has the DNA TGTGCCACATCGGCTAGCGGAAACTACGAGCAGTACTTC.

The J gene is TRBJ2-3, the V gene TRBV4-2, with D tentatively TRBD1 (6 bases). V was clipped by 1 base and J by 6 bases, with 14 bases between them. CDR1 LGHNA and CDR2 YNFKEQ come from the germline V gene. The CDR3 totals 15 residues. Written as DNA, the CDR3 is TGTGCCAGCAGCCAAGTAGGAGGACAGACCGATACGCAGTATTTT. Its protein is CASSQVGGQTDTQYF.

The CDR3 DNA reads as TGTGCCTGGAGTGTCTCTCCCGGGAGCTCCTACGAGCAGTACTTC. Its protein is CAWSVSPGSSYEQYF. The rearrangement uses TRBV30 and TRBJ2-7, with D perhaps TRBD2 (6 bases). Trimming shortened V by 0 bases and J by 0 bases, and 12 bases separated the two germline ends. The CDR3 runs to 15 residues. The germline V gene encodes CDR1 GTSNPN and CDR2 SVGIG (reference sequence).

The chain employs TRBV23-1 and TRBJ1-5; 8 nucleotides agree with TRBD1. TRBV23-1 is placed among ORFs of uncertain function. The CDR3 extends over 19 amino acids. Trimming at V came to 2 bases and at J to 0 bases, leaving 12 bases not matched to a gene. This CDR3 is CASSQDPGTGTNSNQPQHF. CDR3 in DNA: TGCGCCAGCAGTCAAGATCCCGGGACAGGCACTAATAGCAATCAGCCCCAGCATTTT.

The chain recombines TRBV19 with TRBJ2-1; TRBD2 is a possible D gene (5 bases). CDR1 and CDR2 from the germline V gene are LNHDA and SQIVND (reference sequence). The ends were cut back, 3 bases at V and 0 bases at J, with 6 bases in the middle. The CDR3 runs 14 residues. CDR3 in amino acids: CASSMEVSYNEQFF. The CDR3 bases are TGTGCCAGTAGTATGGAGGTCTCCTACAATGAGCAGTTCTTC. The full variable domain, in which reference TRBV19 and TRBJ2-1 provide the parts outside the CDR3, is DGGITQSPKYLFRKEGQNVTLSCEQNLNHDAMYWYRQDPGQGLRLIYYSQIVNDFQKGDIAEGYSVSREKKESFPLTVTSAQKNPTAFYLCASSMEVSYNEQFFGPGTRLTVL.

The chain uses TRBV7-9 and TRBJ2-5; tentative D call: TRBD1 (7 bases). Trimming removed 4 bases at V and 1 base at J, with 13 bases between. Germline-derived CDR1 and CDR2 are SEHNR and FQNEAQ (reference sequence). The CDR3 runs 15 residues. The CDR3 here is CASSSSGGLQETQYF. The CDR3, as DNA: TGTGCCAGCAGCTCATCAGGGGGGCTCCAAGAGACCCAGTACTTC.